These 14 T cell receptor beta chains were sequenced from one sample in a study of beta chain features in type 1 diabetes (dated by TCRdb to 2016 to 2019). Results and caveats for the whole study, not just this receptor: In all four CD4+ subsets, TCRB CDR3 length was moderately but significantly shorter in type 1 diabetes patients.

The library was made by the immunoSEQ multiplex PCR assay. All of the isolated RNA was reverse transcribed with the High Capacity cDNA Reverse Transcription Kit, so expressed TCRB transcripts were sequenced. TCRdb retrieved this table from immuneACCESS and kept in-frame rearrangements only. Not all clones are present; in checked studies, unresolved V genes account for under half, and no reason is known for the remainder. The sample has 150,000 to 200,000 clones on record, about 8.1% of them singletons. The ten largest clones take up around 0.5% of the sample. Antigens for these TCRs are unknown. Sequencing used central memory CD4+ T cells from blood. The source is a woman aged 18-29 years with type 1 diabetes.

The chain employs TRBV28 and TRBJ2-1; 9 bases fit TRBD2. Looked up from germline, CDR1 is MDHEN and CDR2 is SYDVKM. With V trimmed by 6 bases and J by 9 bases, 3 bases remained unmatched. The CDR3 is made up of 12 amino acids. The CDR3 here is CASRREGLEQFF. The CDR3 DNA reads TGTGCCAGCAGGCGGGAGGGTCTTGAGCAGTTCTTC.

This clone was counted between two and nine times. Other DNA sequences in this specimen translate into the identical CDR3. The chain employs TRBV11-3 and TRBJ2-1; 14 nucleotides agree with TRBD2. V trimming: 5 bases; J trimming: 7 bases; junction bases outside the gene matches: 7. The CDR3 is 16 residues long. Germline V gene sequence: CDR1 SGHNT, CDR2 YENEEA. CDR3 residues: CASSLFGLAGGNEQFF. CDR3 nucleotides: TGTGCCAGCAGCCTTTTCGGACTAGCGGGAGGTAATGAGCAGTTCTTC.

The V gene is TRBV18, the J gene TRBJ2-1; D gene unclear. CDR1 is KGHSH, CDR2 LQKENI, per germline. The CDR3 consists of 13 residues. The V and J ends lost 3 bases and 4 bases respectively, with 7 bases between them. The CDR3 sequence is CASSPLIYNEQFF. CDR3 coding DNA: TGTGCCAGCTCACCTCTAATATACAATGAGCAGTTCTTC. The variable domain in full, with the rest retrieved from reference TRBV18 and TRBJ2-1, is NAGVMQNPRHLVRRRGQEARLRCSPMKGHSHVYWYRQLPEEGLKFMVYLQKENIIDESGMPKERFSAEFPKEGPSILRIQQVVRGDSAAYFCASSPLIYNEQFFGPGTRLTVL.

This clone was detected only a few times. The chain joins TRBV11-2 to TRBJ2-7; 12 nucleotides match TRBD2. Trimming removed 5 bases from V and 4 bases from J; junction bases left unmatched: 6. This CDR3 comprises 15 residues. CDR1 and CDR2 from the germline V gene are SGHAT and FQNNGV. The CDR3 is CASSPRTSGIYEQYF. The CDR3 region has the DNA TGTGCCAGCAGCCCCCGGACTAGCGGGATTTACGAGCAGTACTTC.

Note on this clone: Within the sample, other DNA sequences also encode this same CDR3. The genes are TRBV28 and TRBJ2-6; D gene ambiguous. CDR3 length: 14 residues. Trimming left V 6 bases short and J 0 bases short, with 6 bases between. Germline V CDR1 and CDR2: MDHEN, SYDVKM. CDR3 protein: CASSTGSGANVLTF. The CDR3 nucleotides are TGTGCCAGCAGCACGGGCTCTGGGGCCAACGTCCTGACTTTC.

The chain employs TRBV7-6 and TRBJ2-7, with 10 positions matching TRBD1. The CDR3 has 13 amino acids. The V and J ends lost 5 bases and 8 bases, in that order; junction bases with no gene match: 6. Germline V gene lookup returns CDR1 SGHVS and CDR2 FNYEAQ. In DNA, the CDR3 is TGTGCCAGCAGCGGGACAGGGGTGTTCCAGCAGTACTTC. Translated, it gives CASSGTGVFQQYF.

This chain uses TRBV5-4 with TRBJ2-1, with 7 nucleotides matching TRBD2. The CDR3 is 16 residues long. After removal of 4 bases from V and 5 bases from J, the junction contained 12 bases not matched to a gene. Germline lookup yields CDR1 SGHNT and CDR2 YYREEE (reference sequence). The DNA for the CDR3 is TGTGCCAGCAGCCCCCGTTCACTAGCGCAGGACAATGAGCAGTTCTTC. This translates into CASSPRSLAQDNEQFF. The variable domain in full, with the rest retrieved from reference TRBV5-4 and TRBJ2-1, is ETGVTQSPTHLIKTRGQQVTLRCSSQSGHNTVSWYQQALGQGPQFIFQYYREEENGRGNFPPRFSGLQFPNYSSELNVNALELDDSALYLCASSPRSLAQDNEQFFGPGTRLTVL.

CDR3 region: CASSYSTGWSAEKLFF. The CDR3 region has the DNA TGTGCCAGCAGTTACTCGACAGGGTGGTCGGCTGAAAAACTGTTTTTT. J is TRBJ1-4 and V is TRBV6-5; 7 bases are a match to TRBD1. The V gene's germline CDR1 is MNHEY and CDR2 SVGAGI. Trimming cost V 0 bases and J 7 bases; bases outside gene matches: 8. The CDR3 runs to 16 residues.

This clone was seen a few times. The chain has TRBV6-6 and TRBJ1-5; perhaps TRBD1 as D (6 bases). Germline CDR1 and CDR2: MNHNY and SVGAGI (reference sequence). The V end lost 5 bases, the J end lost 5 bases, and 16 bases lay between the germline ends. This CDR3 is built from 15 residues. Here the CDR3 reads CASSPQGSLYQPQHF. CDR3 nucleotide sequence: TGTGCCAGCAGTCCCCAGGGGTCACTATATCAGCCCCAGCATTTT.

The chain is built from TRBV5-1 and TRBJ2-1; 7 nucleotides line up with TRBD1. CDR3 size: 15 residues. Per the germline V gene, CDR1 is SGHRS and CDR2 is YFSETQ. V trimming: 7 bases; J trimming: 0 bases; junction bases outside the gene matches: 7. DNA for the CDR3: TGCGCCAGCTTTTGGGGACAGAGCTCCTACAATGAGCAGTTCTTC. It encodes CASFWGQSSYNEQFF.

This clone has more than one count but fewer than ten. Here the CDR3 reads CASFGQLNTEAFF. DNA for the CDR3: TGTGCCAGCTTCGGACAGCTGAACACTGAAGCTTTCTTT. The chain combines TRBV18 with TRBJ1-1; D perhaps matches TRBD1 (6 bases). The CDR3 sequence is 13 residues long. Germline CDR1 is KGHSH and CDR2 is LQKENI. V was clipped by 7 bases and J by 0 bases, with 9 bases between them.

This clone has more than one count but fewer than ten. The chain has TRBV7-9 and TRBJ2-1; D is uncertain. This CDR3 region has 11 residues. Trimming left V 6 bases short and J 9 bases short, with 9 bases between. Germline-derived CDR1 and CDR2 are SEHNR and FQNEAQ (reference sequence). The CDR3 sequence: CASRTSAEQFF. The CDR3 DNA reads as TGTGCCAGCAGAACTTCTGCTGAGCAGTTCTTC. Full variable domain (missing parts from reference TRBV7-9 and TRBJ2-1): DTGVSQNPRHKITKRGQNVTFRCDPISEHNRLYWYRQTLGQGPEFLTYFQNEAQLEKSRLLSDRFSAERPKGSFSTLEIQRTEQGDSAMYLCASRTSAEQFFGPGTRLTVL.

This chain uses TRBV7-9 with TRBJ1-2, with TRBD1 as a possible D gene (6 bases). This CDR3 region has 13 residues. Germline V gene lookup returns CDR1 SEHNR and CDR2 FQNEAQ (reference sequence). With 4 bases removed from V and 7 bases from J, the gap between germline ends came to 13 bases. CDR3 loop: CASSSTGPGGYTF. CDR3 nucleotide sequence: TGTGCCAGCAGCTCGACAGGTCCGGGTGGCTACACCTTC. Together with reference TRBV7-9 and TRBJ1-2, the CDR3 gives the full variable domain: DTGVSQNPRHKITKRGQNVTFRCDPISEHNRLYWYRQTLGQGPEFLTYFQNEAQLEKSRLLSDRFSAERPKGSFSTLEIQRTEQGDSAMYLCASSSTGPGGYTFGSGTRLTVV.

The table lists this clone with a few counts. V and J are TRBV7-9 and TRBJ1-1; TRBD1 aligns across 8 bases. CDR1 and CDR2 from the germline V gene are SEHNR and FQNEAQ (reference sequence). With V trimmed by 5 bases and J by 0 bases, 5 bases remained unmatched. CDR3 length equals 15 residues. The CDR3 spells CASSDQQGVNTEAFF. CDR3 sequence (DNA): TGTGCCAGCAGCGACCAACAGGGGGTGAACACTGAAGCTTTCTTT.